This T cell receptor (beta chain) was retrieved from a study of blood T cell repertoires in COVID-19. As for the study in general: Sources were T cells, B-cell-depleted T cells, or PBMCs; the material itself was cDNA or gDNA.

Authors' processing steps: Estimates of nucleated cell counts were drawn from the amplification of reference gene primers. TCRdb's table, derived via immunoSEQ multiplex PCR, lists solely in-frame clones and lacks some. For V, J and clone size, that table is used; D and trimming come from the DNA. This table has 150,000 to 190,000 clones, roughly four fifths appearing once. Participant reports of clinical history set cohort assignment. Either two negative PCRs, clearance, or symptom resolution qualified Cohort 3 donors as recovered. The CDR3 covers 13 residues. Germline loops: CDR1 SGHAT, CDR2 FQNNGV. The V gene lost 1 base and the J gene lost 6 bases, with 4 bases spanning the gap.

The sequenced sample was PBMCs or T cells enriched from blood (not recorded which). The TCR sequence derives from a man aged 50 to 59 who had recovered from COVID-19. The chain is built from TRBV11-2 and TRBJ1-6; D gene uncertain. CDR3 region: CASSLGRNSPLHF. CDR3 nucleotides: TGTGCCAGCAGCTTAGGTCGTAATTCACCCCTCCACTTT.